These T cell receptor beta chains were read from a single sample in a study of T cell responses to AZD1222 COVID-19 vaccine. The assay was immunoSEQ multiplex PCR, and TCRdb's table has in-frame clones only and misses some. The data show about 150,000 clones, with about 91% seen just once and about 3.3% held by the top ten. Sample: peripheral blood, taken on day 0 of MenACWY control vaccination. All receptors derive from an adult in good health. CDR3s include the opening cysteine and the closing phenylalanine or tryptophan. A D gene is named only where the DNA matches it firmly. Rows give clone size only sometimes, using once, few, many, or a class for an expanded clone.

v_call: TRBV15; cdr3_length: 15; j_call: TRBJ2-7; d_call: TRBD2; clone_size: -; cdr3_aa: CATSRDPGGTYEQYF; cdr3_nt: TGTGCCACCAGCAGAGACCCGGGAGGGACTTACGAGCAGTACTTC
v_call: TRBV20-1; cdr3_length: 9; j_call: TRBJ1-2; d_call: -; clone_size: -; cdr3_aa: CRAGEGYTF; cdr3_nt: TGCAGAGCAGGGGAGGGCTACACCTTC
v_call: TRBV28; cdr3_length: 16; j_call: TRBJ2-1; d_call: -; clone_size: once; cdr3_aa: CASSLLRASSYNEQFF; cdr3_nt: TGTGCCAGCAGTTTACTGCGCGCAAGCTCCTACAATGAGCAGTTCTTC
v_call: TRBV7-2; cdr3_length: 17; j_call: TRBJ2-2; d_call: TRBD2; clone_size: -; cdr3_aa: CASSFPSGGANTGELFF; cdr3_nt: TGTGCCAGCAGCTTCCCTAGCGGGGGCGCGAACACCGGGGAGCTGTTTTTT
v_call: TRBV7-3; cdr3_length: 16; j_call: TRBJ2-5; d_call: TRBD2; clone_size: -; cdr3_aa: CASSLNSASGEETQYF; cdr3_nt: TGTGCCAGCAGCTTAAACTCGGCTAGCGGGGAAGAGACCCAGTACTTC
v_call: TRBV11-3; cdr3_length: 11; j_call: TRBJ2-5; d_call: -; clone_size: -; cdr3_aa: CASTDIGTQYF; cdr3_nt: TGTGCCAGCACCGATATAGGGACCCAGTACTTC
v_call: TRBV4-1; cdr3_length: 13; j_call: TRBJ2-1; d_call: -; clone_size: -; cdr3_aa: CASSHGTGNEQFF; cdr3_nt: TGCGCCAGCAGCCATGGCACAGGCAATGAGCAGTTCTTC
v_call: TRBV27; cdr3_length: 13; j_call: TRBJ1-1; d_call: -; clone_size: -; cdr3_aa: CASSPDSNTEAFF; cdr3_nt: TGTGCCAGCAGTCCTGACTCGAACACTGAAGCTTTCTTT
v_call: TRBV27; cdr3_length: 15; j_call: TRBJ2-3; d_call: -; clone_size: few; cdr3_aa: CASSSSRRGTDTQYF; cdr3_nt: TGTGCCAGCAGTTCCAGCCGGAGAGGCACAGATACGCAGTATTTT
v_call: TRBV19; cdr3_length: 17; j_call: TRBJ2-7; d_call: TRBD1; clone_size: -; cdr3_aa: CASSIRTPGQGPYEQYF; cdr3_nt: TGTGCCAGTAGTATTCGGACCCCGGGACAGGGACCCTACGAGCAGTACTTC
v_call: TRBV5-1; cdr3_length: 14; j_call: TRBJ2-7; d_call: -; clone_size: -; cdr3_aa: CASSLAGGLYEQYF; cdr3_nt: TGCGCCAGCAGCTTGGCCGGGGGGCTTTACGAGCAGTACTTC
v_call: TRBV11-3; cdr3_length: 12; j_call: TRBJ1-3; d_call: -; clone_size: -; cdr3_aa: CASSLRGSAIYF; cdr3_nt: TGTGCCAGCAGTTTAAGGGGTTCGGCCATATATTTT
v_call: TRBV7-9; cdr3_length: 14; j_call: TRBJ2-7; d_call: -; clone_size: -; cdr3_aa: CASSLQGGAYEQYF; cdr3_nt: TGTGCCAGCAGCTTACAGGGGGGCGCCTACGAGCAGTACTTC
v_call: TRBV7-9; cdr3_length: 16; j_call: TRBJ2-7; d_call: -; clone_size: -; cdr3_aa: CASSLASGTKVYEQYF; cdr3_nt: TGTGCCAGCAGCTTAGCCTCCGGGACAAAAGTCTACGAGCAGTACTTC
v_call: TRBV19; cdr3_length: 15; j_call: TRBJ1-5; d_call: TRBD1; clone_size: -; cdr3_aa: CASSISDRTNQPQHF; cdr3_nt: TGTGCCAGTAGTATATCGGACAGGACCAATCAGCCCCAGCATTTT
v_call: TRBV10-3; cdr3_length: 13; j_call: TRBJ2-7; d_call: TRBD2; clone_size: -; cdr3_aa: CATTSGGWNEQYF; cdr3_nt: TGTGCCACAACTAGCGGGGGATGGAACGAGCAGTACTTC
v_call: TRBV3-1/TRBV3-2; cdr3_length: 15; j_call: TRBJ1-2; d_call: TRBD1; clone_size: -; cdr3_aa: CASSQQQRDRRGYTF; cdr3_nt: TGTGCCAGCAGCCAACAACAGAGGGACAGGCGTGGCTACACCTTC
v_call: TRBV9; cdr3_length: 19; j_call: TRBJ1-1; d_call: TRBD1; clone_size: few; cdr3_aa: CASSVGRGGTATMNTEAFF; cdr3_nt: TGTGCCAGCAGCGTAGGACGGGGAGGGACAGCAACCATGAACACTGAAGCTTTCTTT
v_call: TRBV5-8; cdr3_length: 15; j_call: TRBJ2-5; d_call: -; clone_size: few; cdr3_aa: CASSLGQRYQETQYF; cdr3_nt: TGTGCCAGCAGCTTGGGGCAGCGTTACCAAGAGACCCAGTACTTC
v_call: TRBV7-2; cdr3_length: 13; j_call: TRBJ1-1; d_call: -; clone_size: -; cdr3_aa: CASRFQGTTEAFF; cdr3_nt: TGTGCCAGCAGATTTCAGGGGACCACTGAAGCTTTCTTT
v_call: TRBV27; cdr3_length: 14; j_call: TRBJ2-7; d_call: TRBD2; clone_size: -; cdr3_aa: CASSLGLAGDEQYF; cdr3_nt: TGTGCCAGCAGTTTAGGGCTAGCGGGAGACGAGCAGTACTTC
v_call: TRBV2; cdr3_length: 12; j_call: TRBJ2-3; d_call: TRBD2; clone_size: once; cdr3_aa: CASERGQDTQYF; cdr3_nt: TGTGCCAGCGAGCGGGGTCAAGATACGCAGTATTTT
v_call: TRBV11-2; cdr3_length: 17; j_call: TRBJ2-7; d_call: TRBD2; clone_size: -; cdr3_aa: CASSLREEASGTYEQYF; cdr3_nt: TGTGCCAGCAGCTTGAGGGAAGAGGCTAGCGGAACCTACGAGCAGTACTTC
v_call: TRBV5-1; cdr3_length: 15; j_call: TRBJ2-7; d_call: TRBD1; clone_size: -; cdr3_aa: CASSPERDRGREQYF; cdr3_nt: TGCGCCAGCAGCCCGGAAAGGGACAGGGGGCGCGAGCAGTACTTC
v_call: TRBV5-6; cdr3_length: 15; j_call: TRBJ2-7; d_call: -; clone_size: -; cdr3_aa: CASSPGTTRSYEQYF; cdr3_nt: TGTGCCAGCAGCCCCGGGACAACAAGGTCCTACGAGCAGTACTTC
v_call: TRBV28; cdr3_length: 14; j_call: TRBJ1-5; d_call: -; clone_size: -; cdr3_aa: CASSLGGSNQPQHF; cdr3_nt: TGTGCCAGCAGTCTCGGTGGGAGCAATCAGCCCCAGCATTTT
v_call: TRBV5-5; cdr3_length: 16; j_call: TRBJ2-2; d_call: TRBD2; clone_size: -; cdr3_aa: CASSLWLAVRGGELFF; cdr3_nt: TGTGCCAGCAGCTTGTGGCTAGCGGTCCGGGGAGGGGAGCTGTTTTTT
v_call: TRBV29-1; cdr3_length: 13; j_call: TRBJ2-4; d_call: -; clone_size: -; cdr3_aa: CSVVKTSKNIQYF; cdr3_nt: TGCAGCGTTGTAAAAACGTCCAAAAACATTCAGTACTTC
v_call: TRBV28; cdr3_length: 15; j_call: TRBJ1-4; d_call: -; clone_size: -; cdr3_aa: CASSTRRGAEGKLFF; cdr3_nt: TGTGCCAGCAGTACCCGGAGAGGGGCGGAGGGGAAACTGTTTTTT
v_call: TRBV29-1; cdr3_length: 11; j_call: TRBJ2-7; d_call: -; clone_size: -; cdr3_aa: CSVSGLDEQYF; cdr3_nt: TGCAGCGTTTCGGGCTTGGACGAGCAGTACTTC
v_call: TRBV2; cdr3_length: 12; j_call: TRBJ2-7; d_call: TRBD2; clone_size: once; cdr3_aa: CASTEQGTSTSF; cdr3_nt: TGTGCCAGCACCGAGCAGGGGACTAGTACTAGCTTC
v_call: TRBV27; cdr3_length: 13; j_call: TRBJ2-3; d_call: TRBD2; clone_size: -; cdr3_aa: CASCGLARDTQYF; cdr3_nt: TGTGCCAGCTGCGGACTAGCGAGGGATACGCAGTATTTT
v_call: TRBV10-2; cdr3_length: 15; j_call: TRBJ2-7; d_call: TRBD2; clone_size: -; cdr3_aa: CASTPSGGPSYEQYF; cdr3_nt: TGCGCCAGCACCCCAAGCGGGGGGCCTTCCTACGAGCAGTACTTC